This TCR beta chain was recorded in a study of beta chain features in type 1 diabetes. As every portion of the isolated RNA was reverse transcribed, the sequencing read expressed TCRB transcripts. This table comes from immunoSEQ multiplex PCR, and its TCRdb copy is limited to in-frame clones, with some not included. The table shows hundreds of thousands of clones, with over 8.5% occurring only once. The TCR originated in a woman between 18 and 29 years old in good health. The specimen was naive CD4+ T cells from blood.

CDR3 sequence: CASSSDLWANTEAFF. CDR3 nucleotide sequence: TGCGCCAGCAGCTCGGATTTGTGGGCGAACACTGAAGCTTTCTTT. The J gene is TRBJ1-1, the V gene TRBV5-1, with D uncertain. Trimming cost V 3 bases and J 1 base, with 13 bases left between them. Germline values: CDR1 SGHRS, CDR2 YFSETQ. The CDR3 consists of 15 residues. The variable domain in full, completed from reference TRBV5-1 and TRBJ1-1, reads KAGVTQTPRYLIKTRGQQVTLSCSPISGHRSVSWYQQTPGQGLQFLFEYFSETQRNKGNFPGRFSGRQFSNSRSEMNVSTLELGDSALYLCASSSDLWANTEAFFGQGTRLTVV.